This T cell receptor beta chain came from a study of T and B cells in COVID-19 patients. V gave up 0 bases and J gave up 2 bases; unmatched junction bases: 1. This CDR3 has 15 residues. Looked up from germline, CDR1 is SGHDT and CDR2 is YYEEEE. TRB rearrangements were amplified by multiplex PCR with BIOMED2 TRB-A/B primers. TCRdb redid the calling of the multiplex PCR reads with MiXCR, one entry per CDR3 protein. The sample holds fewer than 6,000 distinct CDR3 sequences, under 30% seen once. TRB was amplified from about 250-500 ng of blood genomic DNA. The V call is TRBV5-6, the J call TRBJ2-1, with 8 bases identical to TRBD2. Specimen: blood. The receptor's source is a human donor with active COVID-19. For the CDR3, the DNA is TGTGCCAGCAGCTTGGGAGCGGGAGCCTACAATGAGCAGTTCTTC. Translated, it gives CASSLGAGAYNEQFF.